Sequencing of this T cell receptor (beta chain) was carried out in a study of shared T cell receptors in the human thymus. The CDR3 length is 15 residues. The germline V gene encodes CDR1 LGHNA and CDR2 YSLEER. V shed 5 bases, J shed 8 bases, and the junction held 11 bases outside the gene matches. Produced via immunoSEQ multiplex PCR; TCRdb's table is partial and in-frame only. The sample yields 650,000 to 950,000 clones, around 85% seen once. The same data also contributed to another study, on human thymus T cells. That paper notes: Thymic samples were excised during corrective heart operations. An apparent bias in V and J gene usage was seen in thymic and blood repertoires.

The J gene is TRBJ1-2, the V gene TRBV4-3; 10 nucleotides align to TRBD1. Sequenced input: thymocytes. This TCR derives from a girl in the first two years of life with a congenital heart defect. The CDR3 sequence: CASSYRQGAEGGYTF. DNA for the CDR3: TGCGCCAGCAGCTATAGACAGGGGGCTGAGGGGGGCTACACCTTC.